This T cell receptor (beta chain) was retrieved from a study of cytomegalovirus exposure and HLA in healthy donors. The PCR had 60 Vbeta and 13 Jbeta primers. The data were produced by immunoSEQ multiplex PCR, yet TCRdb's version contains in-frame clones alone and is incomplete. This sample carries roughly 100,000 clones, around 60% of them seen once, and the ten largest clones take over 4%. The CDR3 extends over 18 amino acids. Germline assignment: CDR1 LGHNA and CDR2 YNFKEQ. Unmatched junction bases numbered 11, after V lost 4 bases and J lost 4 bases. The rearrangement joins TRBV4-2 to TRBJ2-3; 13 nucleotides agree with TRBD2. The sequenced sample was PBMCs. This receptor was taken from a human donor in good health. The CDR3 DNA reads TGTGCCAGCAGCCGGGGGGACGGACTAGCGGGAGACCCAGATACGCAGTATTTT. As protein: CASSRGDGLAGDPDTQYF.